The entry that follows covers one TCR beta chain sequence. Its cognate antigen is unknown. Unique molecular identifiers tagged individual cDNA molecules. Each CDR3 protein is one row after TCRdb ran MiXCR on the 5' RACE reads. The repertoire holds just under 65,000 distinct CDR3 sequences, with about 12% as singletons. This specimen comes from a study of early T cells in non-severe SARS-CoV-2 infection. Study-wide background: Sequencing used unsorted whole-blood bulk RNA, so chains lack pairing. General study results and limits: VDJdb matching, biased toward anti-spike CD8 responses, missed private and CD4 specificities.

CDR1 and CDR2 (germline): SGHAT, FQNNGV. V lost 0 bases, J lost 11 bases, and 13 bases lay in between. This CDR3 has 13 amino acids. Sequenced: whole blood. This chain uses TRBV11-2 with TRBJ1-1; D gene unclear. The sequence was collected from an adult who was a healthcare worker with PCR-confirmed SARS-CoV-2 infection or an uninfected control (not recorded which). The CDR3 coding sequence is TGTGCCAGCAGCTTAGATGTCCGGGCTTTGGCTTTCTTT. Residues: CASSLDVRALAFF.